This T cell receptor beta chain stems from a study of shared clonotypes between healthy human individuals. Study background: The study used three CD4 naive, three CD4 memory, two CD8 naive and one CD8 memory plate per donor.

Germline V gene data show CDR1 as KGHSH and CDR2 as LQKENI. The V end lost 6 bases, the J end lost 4 bases, and 19 bases lay between the germline ends. This CDR3 region has 15 residues. Cells designated naive CD8 were CD45RO-negative and were positively selected for CCR7, with terminally differentiated effector memory CD45RA+ cells excluded. Healthy HIV-negative adults with no recent acute infections or vaccinations were recruited as donors. Only in-frame clones appear in the TCRdb table, and some are missing; sequencing was by immunoSEQ multiplex PCR. Of about 1,900,000 clones listed, just under 95% are singletons. As for this clone: As yet, its antigen is unknown.

General study points: Though the depth was large, rarefaction showed that sorted-subset sequencing was incomplete.

The gene calls are TRBV18 and TRBJ2-7; D is perhaps TRBD2 (7 bases). Sequenced sample: naive CD8+ T cells sorted from blood. This TCR derives from a man between 18 and 29 years old in good health. The CDR3 region is CASSSGSGGGYEQYF. CDR3 in DNA: TGTGCCAGCTCGAGCGGGTCGGGGGGCGGTTACGAGCAGTACTTC.